The source of this T cell receptor (beta chain) is a study of immune evolution from preneoplasia to lung adenocarcinoma. Measured with immunoSEQ multiplex PCR; TCRdb has only the in-frame clones, and not every one. The sample shows under 3,500 clones, over 75% of them seen only once. The V gene lost 5 bases and the J gene lost 3 bases, with 13 bases spanning the gap. The CDR3 totals 15 residues. Germline CDR1 is LNHDA and CDR2 is SQIVND (reference sequence). Sequencing input: FFPE invasive lung adenocarcinoma tissue. The TCR comes from a person between 60 and 80 years old with invasive lung adenocarcinoma. The chain recombines TRBV19 with TRBJ2-2; possibly TRBD1 for D (6 bases). CDR3 loop: CASSADRLYTGELFF. The CDR3 nucleotides are TGTGCCAGTAGTGCCGACAGGCTATACACCGGGGAGCTGTTTTTT.